This T cell receptor (beta chain) was identified in a study of identical twins. Germline lookup yields CDR1 SGHRS and CDR2 YFSETQ. With 6 bases removed from V and 6 bases from J, the gap between germline ends came to 9 bases. CDR3 length: 12 residues. TCRdb passed the 5' RACE reads through MiXCR, listing each CDR3 protein once. The table lists roughly 280,000 distinct CDR3 sequences, over 8.5% of them singletons. This clonotype was detected many times. This sample was also put to use in a study of yellow fever vaccine responses in identical twins.

The specimen sequenced was CD8+ T cells sorted from blood. This chain uses TRBV5-1 with TRBJ2-2; D call uncertain. This clonotype originated in a woman under 30 in good health. The chain's CDR3 is CASISSAGELFF. The CDR3 nucleotides are TGCGCCAGCATTTCATCCGCCGGGGAGCTGTTTTTT.